The entry below describes one T cell receptor (beta chain). Its antigen is unidentified. The data stem from a study of cytomegalovirus exposure and HLA in healthy donors. Study-level points and caveats: The dataset shows that most TCR sequences were rare, while some public TCRs occurred in many donors. Listed as cytomegalovirus-associated were 150 or so TCR beta chains.

Donors likely had unrecorded immune exposures despite being nominally healthy when sampled. The PCR made use of 60 Vbeta and 13 Jbeta primers. Authors' methods: An analysis that came later counted some 85 million unique TCR beta chains, 10 million to 12 million shared. Clones were read by immunoSEQ multiplex PCR, and TCRdb kept only the in-frame ones, dropping some. V and J calls and clone size are given by that table; D and trimming were obtained from the DNA. The table records approximately 220,000 clones, 65% to 75% of them present only once. From germline, CDR1 is LNHDA and CDR2 SQIVND (reference sequence). J lost 3 bases, V lost 5 bases, and 10 bases had no gene match. There are 17 residues in the CDR3.

The chain employs TRBV19 and TRBJ2-2; 9 bases line up with TRBD2. Sequencing was done on a sample of PBMCs. This TCR derives from a woman aged 30 to 39 in good health and CMV-seronegative. Here the CDR3 reads CASSLGSGSEDTGELFF. DNA for the CDR3: TGTGCCAGTAGTCTAGGTAGCGGGAGTGAGGACACCGGGGAGCTGTTTTTT.